Below are 27 T cell receptor beta chains sequenced from a single sample in a study of blood T cell repertoires in COVID-19. This table comes from immunoSEQ multiplex PCR, and its TCRdb copy is limited to in-frame clones, with some not included. The sample shows about 41,000 clones, more than 75% of them seen only once. The sample comprised peripheral blood. All receptors come from a man between 35 and 55 years old with COVID-19, enrolled during active disease.

The chain uses TRBV3-1 (or the pseudogene TRBV3-2) and TRBJ2-3, with D possibly matching TRBD1 (5 bases). The V gene lost 0 bases and the J gene lost 6 bases, with 10 bases spanning the gap. From germline, CDR1 is LGHDT and CDR2 YNNKEL (reference sequence). This CDR3 has 14 residues. The CDR3 here is CASSQESRADTQYF. The CDR3 DNA sequence: TGTGCCAGCAGCCAAGAATCCAGGGCCGATACGCAGTATTTT.

The gene calls are TRBV2 and TRBJ2-1; 9 bases map to TRBD2. The V gene end was trimmed by 5 bases and the J gene end by 9 bases; junction bases not matched to a gene: 11. The germline V gene encodes CDR1 SNHLY and CDR2 FYNNEI. This CDR3 is built from 15 residues. The CDR3 loop reads CASSIMERGVGEQFF. CDR3 DNA: TGTGCCAGCAGTATTATGGAGCGGGGGGTAGGTGAGCAGTTCTTC.

In this sample, this clone turned up a few times. This rearrangement joins TRBV5-1 to TRBJ2-5; 10 bases are a match to TRBD2. With V trimmed by 4 bases and J by 4 bases, 7 bases remained unmatched. Germline CDR1 is SGHRS and CDR2 is YFSETQ. The CDR3 consists of 15 residues. The CDR3 reads CASSGAGGPGETQYF. In DNA form, the CDR3 reads TGCGCCAGCAGCGGAGCGGGGGGGCCTGGAGAGACCCAGTACTTC.

The chain carries TRBV7-9 and TRBJ2-7; tentative D call: TRBD1 (5 bases). The germline V gene has CDR1 SEHNR and CDR2 FQNEAQ (reference sequence). The V end was cut by 5 bases, the J end by 0 bases, with 11 bases between. This CDR3 is built from 14 residues. The CDR3 bases are TGTGCCAGCAGCCCCTCCAGGGCCTCCTACGAGCAGTACTTC. This sequence encodes CASSPSRASYEQYF. The variable domain in full, with the rest retrieved from reference TRBV7-9 and TRBJ2-7, is DTGVSQNPRHKITKRGQNVTFRCDPISEHNRLYWYRQTLGQGPEFLTYFQNEAQLEKSRLLSDRFSAERPKGSFSTLEIQRTEQGDSAMYLCASSPSRASYEQYFGPGTRLTVT.

The V and J genes are TRBV30 and TRBJ1-2; D is uncertain. Trimming shortened V by 6 bases and J by 4 bases, and 9 bases separated the two germline ends. The V gene's germline CDR1 is GTSNPN and CDR2 SVGIG (reference sequence). This CDR3 spans 11 amino acids. The CDR3 DNA reads TGTGCCTGTCCAGTTCCCTATGGCTACACCTTC. Protein product: CACPVPYGYTF.

The chain combines TRBV29-1 with TRBJ2-4; weak D call: TRBD2 (5 bases). The CDR3 is made up of 16 amino acids. CDR1 and CDR2 (germline): SQVTM, ANQGSEA. V was shortened by 0 bases and J by 0 bases, with 12 bases between the two germline ends. This chain's CDR3 is CSVEDLGVGAKNIQYF. CDR3 bases: TGCAGCGTTGAAGATCTGGGAGTGGGAGCCAAAAACATTCAGTACTTC. The complete variable domain, with remaining parts taken from reference TRBV29-1 and TRBJ2-4, reads SAVISQKPSRDICQRGTSLTIQCQVDSQVTMMFWYRQQPGQSLTLIATANQGSEATYESGFVIDKFPISRPNLTFSTLTVSNMSPEDSSIYLCSVEDLGVGAKNIQYFGAGTRLSVL.

This clone appeared a few times. The V and J genes are TRBV18 and TRBJ1-3, with D unresolved. The germline V gene has CDR1 KGHSH and CDR2 LQKENI. V lost 4 bases, J lost 2 bases, and 9 bases lay in between. The CDR3 contains 14 residues. The CDR3 loop reads CASSQSETGNTIYF. The CDR3 bases are TGTGCCAGCTCACAGTCGGAGACTGGAAACACCATATATTTT.

The J gene is TRBJ2-3, the V gene TRBV5-1; TRBD1 aligns across 10 bases. CDR3 size: 19 residues. Germline V gene sequence: CDR1 SGHRS, CDR2 YFSETQ. V lost 0 bases, J lost 8 bases, and 18 bases stayed unmatched. In DNA form, the CDR3 reads TGCGCCAGCAGCTTGGGACTGGGACAGGGGCTGACCGCCGGTGGTACGCAGTATTTT. Protein: CASSLGLGQGLTAGGTQYF.

This sequence joins TRBV6-6 and TRBJ1-4; D remains ambiguous. The V and J ends lost 0 bases and 5 bases respectively, with 7 bases between them. The CDR3 totals 14 residues. Per germline, CDR1 MNHNY and CDR2 SVGAGI (reference sequence). The CDR3 DNA sequence: TGTGCCAGCAGTTACTCGGAGTTGAATGAAAAACTGTTTTTT. Protein sequence: CASSYSELNEKLFF.

V is TRBV5-4 and J is TRBJ2-1, with 9 bases fitting TRBD2. CDR1 SGHNT and CDR2 YYREEE come from the germline V gene (reference sequence). There are 14 residues in the CDR3. V gave up 3 bases and J gave up 7 bases; unmatched junction bases: 5. CDR3 protein: CASSSPAGGNEQFF. The DNA of the CDR3 is TGTGCCAGCAGCTCCCCAGCGGGGGGAAATGAGCAGTTCTTC.

The chain couples TRBV11-3 to TRBJ2-3; TRBD2 agrees at 11 bases. Germline V lookup: CDR1 SGHNT, CDR2 YENEEA. There are 16 residues in the CDR3. The ends lost 4 bases at V and 2 bases at J; junction bases unmatched: 5. The CDR3 loop reads CASSSGTSGLTDTQYF. The CDR3 DNA reads TGTGCCAGCAGCTCCGGGACTAGCGGACTCACAGATACGCAGTATTTT.

The chain recombines TRBV18 with TRBJ1-5; maybe TRBD1 (5 bases). The CDR3 is made up of 13 amino acids. The ends were cut back, 6 bases at V and 9 bases at J, with 15 bases in the middle. Germline loops: CDR1 KGHSH, CDR2 LQKENI. The DNA for the CDR3 is TGTGCCAGCTCCTTGGGCGCAGGGCGGCCCCAGCATTTT. Translating gives CASSLGAGRPQHF.

The chain uses TRBV18 and TRBJ1-2, with a tentative D call TRBD1 (6 bases). V was trimmed by 0 bases and J by 3 bases, leaving 17 bases between them. Germline V gene lookup returns CDR1 KGHSH and CDR2 LQKENI. The CDR3 sequence is 17 residues long. The CDR3 bases are TGTGCCAGCTCACCACCGGGAAGTGGGGGGGCCGACTATGGCTACACCTTC. Amino acid sequence: CASSPPGSGGADYGYTF.

This chain connects TRBV6-2 or TRBV6-3 to TRBJ2-5, with TRBD2 matching 10 bases. The trim removed 2 bases at V and 5 bases at J, leaving 17 bases unmatched. Germline V gene data show CDR1 as MNHEY and CDR2 as SVGEGT. This CDR3 comprises 19 residues. The CDR3 bases are TGTGCCAGCAGTTACCCTGGGGCTAGCGGGGGCCGCCCTCGGGAGACCCAGTACTTC. It encodes CASSYPGASGGRPRETQYF.

CDR3 in amino acids: CASSLSGFSPLHF. CDR3 nucleotides: TGTGCCAGCAGTTTATCCGGGTTTTCACCCCTCCACTTT. V and J are TRBV27 and TRBJ1-6, with D uncertain. V shed 0 bases and J shed 9 bases, with 6 bases lying between them. CDR3 length: 13 amino acids. Germline values: CDR1 MNHEY, CDR2 SMNVEV (reference sequence).

The rearrangement joins TRBV18 to TRBJ1-1, with D perhaps matching TRBD1 (5 bases). Looked up from germline, CDR1 is KGHSH and CDR2 is LQKENI. V dropped 4 bases and J dropped 0 bases, with 12 bases sitting between them. This CDR3 comprises 15 residues. The CDR3 loop reads CASSRPSGMNTEAFF. Here the CDR3 DNA reads TGTGCCAGCTCACGCCCCTCAGGGATGAACACTGAAGCTTTCTTT.

V and J are TRBV2 and TRBJ1-6; D unclear. Germline assignment: CDR1 SNHLY and CDR2 FYNNEI. Trimming stripped 9 bases from V and 5 bases from J, with 11 bases between. CDR3 length: 13 amino acids. In nucleotides, the CDR3 is TGTGCCAGTACGAGGGCGAATAATTCACCCCTCCACTTT. It codes for CASTRANNSPLHF.

The chain carries TRBV27 and TRBJ2-7, with 8 positions matching TRBD1. The germline gives CDR1 MNHEY, CDR2 SMNVEV (reference sequence). The V and J ends lost 0 bases and 6 bases, in that order; junction bases with no gene match: 10. The CDR3 spans 16 residues. CDR3 loop: CASSLSKGRGPLEQYF. The CDR3 DNA reads as TGTGCCAGCAGTTTATCGAAGGGCAGGGGGCCACTCGAGCAGTACTTC.

V gene TRBV3-1 (or the pseudogene TRBV3-2) combines with J gene TRBJ2-5, with unresolved D. The germline gives CDR1 LGHDT, CDR2 YNNKEL (reference sequence). This CDR3 spans 14 amino acids. The germline V and J ends were trimmed by 0 bases and 5 bases, with 10 bases remaining between them. CDR3 region: CASSQDLVRETQYF. CDR3 nucleotides: TGTGCCAGCAGCCAAGATTTGGTTCGGGAGACCCAGTACTTC.

The chain joins TRBV7-3 to TRBJ2-1; TRBD1 aligns across 10 bases. Per germline, CDR1 SGHTA and CDR2 FQGTGA. The CDR3 extends over 15 amino acids. J was trimmed by 7 bases and V by 5 bases; bases with no gene match: 8. The CDR3 here is CASSPPGQGRNEQFF. The CDR3 DNA is TGTGCCAGCAGCCCCCCGGGACAGGGGAGAAATGAGCAGTTCTTC.

The chain combines TRBV5-1 with TRBJ2-1; D uncertain. Germline V gene data show CDR1 as SGHRS and CDR2 as YFSETQ. This CDR3 is 15 amino acids long. Trimming left V 1 base short and J 1 base short, with 9 bases between. CDR3 amino acids: CASSLTATSYNEQFF. CDR3 DNA: TGCGCCAGCAGCTTGACAGCAACTTCCTACAATGAGCAGTTCTTC.

The J gene is TRBJ2-7, the V gene TRBV24-1, with TRBD2 identical over 9 bases. Germline V lookup: CDR1 KGHDR, CDR2 SFDVKD. The CDR3 runs 16 residues. The J segment lost 4 bases and the V segment lost 12 bases, leaving 18 bases of the junction unmatched. The chain's CDR3 is CAESGPLAGWRYEQYF. CDR3 sequence (DNA): TGTGCCGAATCAGGACCGCTAGCGGGATGGCGTTACGAGCAGTACTTC.

The CDR3, as DNA: TGTGCCAGCAGCGTTCACAGGGGGCGACAGCCCCAGCATTTT. This sequence encodes CASSVHRGRQPQHF. This sequence joins TRBV21-1 and TRBJ1-5; no DNA check was done on the table's D call, TRBD1. TRBV21-1 is a pseudogene. The CDR3 totals 14 residues.

The chain employs TRBV5-6 and TRBJ1-1; D might be TRBD1 (6 bases). The CDR3 consists of 14 residues. V was clipped by 5 bases and J by 0 bases, with 11 bases between them. Per the germline V gene, CDR1 is SGHDT and CDR2 is YYEEEE. The CDR3 DNA follows: TGTGCCAGCAGACCCAGGGGATTGAACACTGAAGCTTTCTTT. Its protein is CASRPRGLNTEAFF.

CDR3 sequence: CASSPQPGQAPFF. Written as DNA, the CDR3 is TGTGCCAGCAGCCCACAACCGGGACAGGCTCCGTTCTTC. The V call is TRBV7-2, the J call TRBJ2-1; TRBD1 matches 8 bases. V was pared by 5 bases and J by 15 bases, with 12 bases of the junction left unmatched. This CDR3 spans 13 amino acids. In germline, CDR1 is SGHTA, CDR2 FQGNSA.

The V gene is TRBV2, the J gene TRBJ1-2; 7 bases are a match to TRBD1. This CDR3 is 15 amino acids long. Germline CDR1 and CDR2: SNHLY and FYNNEI. V lost 6 bases, J lost 5 bases, and 12 bases stayed unmatched. The CDR3 DNA sequence: TGTGCCAGCAGACTGACTTCGGGACAGAGTTATGGCTACACCTTC. Encoded protein: CASRLTSGQSYGYTF.

The V gene is TRBV19, the J gene TRBJ1-1; D is unresolved. Germline V gene sequence: CDR1 LNHDA, CDR2 SQIVND (reference sequence). Trimming took off 1 base at V and 7 bases at J, with 4 bases between the two ends. The CDR3 has 11 residues. CDR3 in amino acids: CASSIGLEAFF. The CDR3 region has the DNA TGTGCCAGTAGTATAGGTCTTGAAGCTTTCTTT. Using reference TRBV19 and TRBJ1-1 for the parts outside the CDR3, the full variable domain is DGGITQSPKYLFRKEGQNVTLSCEQNLNHDAMYWYRQDPGQGLRLIYYSQIVNDFQKGDIAEGYSVSREKKESFPLTVTSAQKNPTAFYLCASSIGLEAFFGQGTRLTVV.